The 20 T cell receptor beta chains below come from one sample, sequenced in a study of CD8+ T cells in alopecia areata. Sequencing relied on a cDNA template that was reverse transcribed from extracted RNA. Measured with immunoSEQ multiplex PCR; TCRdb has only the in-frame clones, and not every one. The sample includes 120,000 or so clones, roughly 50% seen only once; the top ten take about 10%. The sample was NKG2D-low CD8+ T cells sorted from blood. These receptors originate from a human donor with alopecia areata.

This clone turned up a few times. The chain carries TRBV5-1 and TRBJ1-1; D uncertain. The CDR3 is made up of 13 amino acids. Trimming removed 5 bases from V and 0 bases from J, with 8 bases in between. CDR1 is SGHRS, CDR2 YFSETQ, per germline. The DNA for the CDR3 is TGCGCCAGCAGGAGTGAAGTGAACACTGAAGCTTTCTTT. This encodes CASRSEVNTEAFF.

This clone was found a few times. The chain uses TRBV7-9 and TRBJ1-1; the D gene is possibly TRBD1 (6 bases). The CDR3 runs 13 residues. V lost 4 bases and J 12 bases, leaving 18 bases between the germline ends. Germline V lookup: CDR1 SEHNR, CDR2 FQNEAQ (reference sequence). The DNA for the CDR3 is TGTGCCAGCAGCTGGGGTGAGGGACATGGAACTTTCTTT. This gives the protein CASSWGEGHGTFF.

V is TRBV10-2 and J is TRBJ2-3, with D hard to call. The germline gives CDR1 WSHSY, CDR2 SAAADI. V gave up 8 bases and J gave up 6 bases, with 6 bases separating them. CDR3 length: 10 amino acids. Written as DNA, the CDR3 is TGCGCCAGCTTGGGGGATACGCAGTATTTT. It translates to CASLGDTQYF.

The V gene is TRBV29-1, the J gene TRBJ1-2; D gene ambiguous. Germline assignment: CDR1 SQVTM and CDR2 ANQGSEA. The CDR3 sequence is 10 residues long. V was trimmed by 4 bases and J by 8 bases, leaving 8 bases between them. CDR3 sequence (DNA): TGCAGCGTTGTTGGGGAGGGCTACACCTTC. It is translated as CSVVGEGYTF.

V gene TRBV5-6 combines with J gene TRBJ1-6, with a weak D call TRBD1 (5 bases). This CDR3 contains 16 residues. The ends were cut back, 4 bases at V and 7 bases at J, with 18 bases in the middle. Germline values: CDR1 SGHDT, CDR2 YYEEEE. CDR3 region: CASSPGIGTANSPLHF. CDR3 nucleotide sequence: TGTGCCAGCAGCCCGGGTATAGGGACGGCGAATTCACCCCTCCACTTT.

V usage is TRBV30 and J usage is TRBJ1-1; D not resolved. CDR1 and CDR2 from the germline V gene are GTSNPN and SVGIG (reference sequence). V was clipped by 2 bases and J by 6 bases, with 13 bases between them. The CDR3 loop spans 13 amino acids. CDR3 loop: CAWSLEARPEAFF. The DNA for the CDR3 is TGTGCCTGGAGTCTCGAAGCCAGGCCTGAAGCTTTCTTT. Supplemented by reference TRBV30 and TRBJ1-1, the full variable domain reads SQTIHQWPATLVQPVGSPLSLECTVEGTSNPNLYWYRQAAGRGLQLLFYSVGIGQISSEVPQNLSASRPQDRQFILSSKKLLLSDSGFYLCAWSLEARPEAFFGQGTRLTVV.

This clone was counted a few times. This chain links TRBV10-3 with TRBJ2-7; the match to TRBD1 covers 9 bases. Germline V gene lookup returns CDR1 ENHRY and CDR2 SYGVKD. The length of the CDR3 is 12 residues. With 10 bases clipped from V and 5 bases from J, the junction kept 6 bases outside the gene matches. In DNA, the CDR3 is TGTGCCACCGGACAGGGGACGCACGAGCAGTACTTC. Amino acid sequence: CATGQGTHEQYF.

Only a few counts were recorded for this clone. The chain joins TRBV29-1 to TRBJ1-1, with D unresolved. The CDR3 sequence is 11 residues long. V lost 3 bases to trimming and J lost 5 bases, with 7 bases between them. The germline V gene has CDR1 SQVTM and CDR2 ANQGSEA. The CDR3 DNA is TGCAGCGTTGATTTGAGTACTGAAGCTTTCTTT. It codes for CSVDLSTEAFF.

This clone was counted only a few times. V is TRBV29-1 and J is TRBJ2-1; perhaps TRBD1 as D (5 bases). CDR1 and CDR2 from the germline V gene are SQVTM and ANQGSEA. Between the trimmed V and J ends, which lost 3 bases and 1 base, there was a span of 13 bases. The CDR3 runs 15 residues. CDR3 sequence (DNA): TGCAGCGTTGATCGTGGGGCAGGTTCCTACAATGAGCAGTTCTTC. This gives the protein CSVDRGAGSYNEQFF.

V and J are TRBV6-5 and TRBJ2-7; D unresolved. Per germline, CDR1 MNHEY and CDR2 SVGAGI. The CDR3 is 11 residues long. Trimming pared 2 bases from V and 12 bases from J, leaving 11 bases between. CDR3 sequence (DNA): TGTGCCAGCAGTTACCCTCCCGAGGTGTACTTC. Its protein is CASSYPPEVYF.

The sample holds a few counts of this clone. CDR3 in amino acids: CSAVTDTQYF. CDR3 sequence (DNA): TGCAGTGCTGTAACAGATACGCAGTATTTT. The V and J genes are TRBV20-1 and TRBJ2-3; unclear D gene. Germline values: CDR1 DFQATT, CDR2 SNEGSKA (reference sequence). V lost 5 bases to trimming and J lost 3 bases, with 3 bases between them. The CDR3 covers 10 residues.

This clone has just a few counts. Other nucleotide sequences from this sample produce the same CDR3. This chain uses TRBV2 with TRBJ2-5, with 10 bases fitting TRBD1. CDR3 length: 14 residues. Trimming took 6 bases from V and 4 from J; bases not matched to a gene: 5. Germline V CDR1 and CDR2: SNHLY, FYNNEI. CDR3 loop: CASSDGQGGETQYF. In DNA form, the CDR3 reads TGTGCCAGCAGCGACGGACAGGGGGGAGAGACCCAGTACTTC.

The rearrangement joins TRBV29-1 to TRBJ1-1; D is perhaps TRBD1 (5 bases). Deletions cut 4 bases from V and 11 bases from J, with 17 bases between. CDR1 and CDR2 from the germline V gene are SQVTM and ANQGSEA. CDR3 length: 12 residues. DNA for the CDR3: TGCAGCGTTGCCGACAGTGAAGAGGTGGCTTTCTTT. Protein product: CSVADSEEVAFF.

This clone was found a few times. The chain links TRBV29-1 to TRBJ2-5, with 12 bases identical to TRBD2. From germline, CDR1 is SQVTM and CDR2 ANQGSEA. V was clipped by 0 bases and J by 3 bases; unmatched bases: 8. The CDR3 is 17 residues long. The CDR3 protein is CSVEDRELAGGEETQYF. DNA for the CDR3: TGCAGCGTTGAAGATCGGGAACTAGCGGGAGGCGAAGAGACCCAGTACTTC.

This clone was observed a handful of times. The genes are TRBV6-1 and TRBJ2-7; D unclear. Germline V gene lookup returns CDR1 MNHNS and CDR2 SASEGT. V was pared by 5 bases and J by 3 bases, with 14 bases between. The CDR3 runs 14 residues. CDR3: CASSPALNDYEQYF. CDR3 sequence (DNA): TGTGCCAGCAGTCCCGCGCTCAACGACTACGAGCAGTACTTC.

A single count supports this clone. Here the CDR3 reads CSVEDTEFGYTF. The CDR3 DNA sequence: TGCAGCGTTGAAGATACAGAATTCGGCTACACCTTC. The J gene is TRBJ1-2, the V gene TRBV29-1; D unclear. Trimming removed 0 bases from V and 8 bases from J, with 10 bases in between. CDR1 is SQVTM, CDR2 ANQGSEA, per germline. The CDR3 is made up of 12 amino acids.

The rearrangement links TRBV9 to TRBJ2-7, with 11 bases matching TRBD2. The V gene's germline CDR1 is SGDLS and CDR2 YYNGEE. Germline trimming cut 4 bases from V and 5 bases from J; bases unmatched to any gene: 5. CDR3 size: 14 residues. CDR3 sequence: CASSPSGRSHEQYF. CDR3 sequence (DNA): TGTGCCAGCAGCCCTAGCGGGAGGTCCCACGAGCAGTACTTC.

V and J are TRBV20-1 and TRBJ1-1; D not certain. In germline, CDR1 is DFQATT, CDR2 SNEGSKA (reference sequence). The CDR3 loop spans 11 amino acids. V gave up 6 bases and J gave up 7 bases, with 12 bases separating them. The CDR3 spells CSALLSGEAFF. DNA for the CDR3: TGCAGTGCCCTTCTCTCGGGTGAAGCTTTCTTT.

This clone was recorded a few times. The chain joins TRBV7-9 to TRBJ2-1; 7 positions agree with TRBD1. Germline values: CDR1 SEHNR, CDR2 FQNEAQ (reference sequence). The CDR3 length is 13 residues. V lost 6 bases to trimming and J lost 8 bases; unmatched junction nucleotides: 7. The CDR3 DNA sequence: TGTGCCAGCAGTCAAGACAGGGCGGATGAGCAGTTCTTC. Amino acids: CASSQDRADEQFF.

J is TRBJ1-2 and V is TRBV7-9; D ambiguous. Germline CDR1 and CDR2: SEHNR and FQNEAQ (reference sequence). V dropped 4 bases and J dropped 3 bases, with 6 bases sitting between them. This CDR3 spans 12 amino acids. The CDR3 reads CASSSQDYGYTF. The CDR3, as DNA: TGTGCCAGCAGCTCTCAGGACTATGGCTACACCTTC.